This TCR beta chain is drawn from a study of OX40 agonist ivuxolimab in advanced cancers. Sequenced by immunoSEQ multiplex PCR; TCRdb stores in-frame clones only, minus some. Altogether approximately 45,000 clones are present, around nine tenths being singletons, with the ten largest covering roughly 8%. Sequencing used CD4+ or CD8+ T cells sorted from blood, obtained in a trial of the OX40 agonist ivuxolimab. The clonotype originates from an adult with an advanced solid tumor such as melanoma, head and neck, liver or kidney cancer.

The CDR3 coding sequence is TGTGCCAGCAGCGTACAGGGCTCTGGGGCCAACGTCCTGACTTTC. It is translated as CASSVQGSGANVLTF. The chain carries TRBV9 and TRBJ2-6; D is perhaps TRBD1 (5 bases). The CDR3 runs 15 residues. Deletions cut 1 base from V and 0 bases from J, with 5 bases between. The germline V gene encodes CDR1 SGDLS and CDR2 YYNGEE.